This T cell receptor beta chain derives from a study of CD8 T cells in Susac syndrome. The multiple sclerosis control group consisted of treatment-naive patients whose relapsing-remitting disease, which was either stable or active, fulfilled revised McDonald criteria. Random hexamers served to reverse transcribe roughly 0.5 to 1 ug RNA. TCRdb called the immunoSEQ multiplex PCR reads again in MiXCR, with one record for every CDR3 protein. The sample lists about 64,000 distinct CDR3 sequences; about 94% were seen once. Germline V gene data show CDR1 as LGHDT and CDR2 as YNNKEL (reference sequence). Trimming cost V 4 bases and J 4 bases; bases outside gene matches: 8. The CDR3 extends over 15 amino acids.

V gene TRBV3-1 combines with J gene TRBJ2-7; 9 bases align to TRBD2. The clonotype comes from a human donor with multiple sclerosis. Sequencing was done on a sample of CD8+ T cells from PBMCs. CDR3 amino acids: CASSPVAGVVYEQYF. The CDR3 DNA reads as TGTGCCAGCAGCCCCGTAGCGGGAGTGGTGTACGAGCAGTACTTC.